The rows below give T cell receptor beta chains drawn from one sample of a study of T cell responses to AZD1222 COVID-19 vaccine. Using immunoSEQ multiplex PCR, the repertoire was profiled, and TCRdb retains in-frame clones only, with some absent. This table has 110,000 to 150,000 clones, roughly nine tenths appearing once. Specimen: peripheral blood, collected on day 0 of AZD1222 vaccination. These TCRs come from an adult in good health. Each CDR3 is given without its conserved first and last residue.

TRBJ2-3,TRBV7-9,ASSPWAGGSTDTQY
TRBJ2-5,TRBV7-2,ASSLASGGQETQY
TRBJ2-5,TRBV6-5,ASRIPGAETQY
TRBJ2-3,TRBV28,ASSFSPSTDTQY
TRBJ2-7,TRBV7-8,ASRGTESYEQY
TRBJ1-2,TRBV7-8,ASSLIRSHGYT
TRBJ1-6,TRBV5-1,ASSLVSATSSYNSPLH
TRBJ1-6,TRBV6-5,ASSYSPSQRSPLH
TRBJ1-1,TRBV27,ASRKASATEAF
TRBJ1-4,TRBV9,ASSARTGSNEKLF
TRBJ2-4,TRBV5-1,ASSRGLVEDKNIQY
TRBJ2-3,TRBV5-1,ASSLELSTDTQY
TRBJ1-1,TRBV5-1,ASRLTGAEAF
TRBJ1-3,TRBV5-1,ASSLAPGQGANTIY
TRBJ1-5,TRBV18,ASSQSTGYGNQPQH
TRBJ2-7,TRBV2,ASSEALLGAKAMMY
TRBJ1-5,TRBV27,ASSYYPTGGNQPQH
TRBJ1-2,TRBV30,AWWRNRHVIHGYT
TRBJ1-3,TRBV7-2,ASSFSVTGNTIY
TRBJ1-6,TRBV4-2,ASSPLTGTAYNSPLH
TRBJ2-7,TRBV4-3,ASSQDWTGEAYEQY
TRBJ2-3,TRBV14,ASSQVSFADTQY